The clone carrying this TCR beta chain has only a few counts. The CDR3 runs to 13 residues. Trimming cost V 4 bases and J 4 bases, with 8 bases left between them. Germline CDR1 reads MNHEY; CDR2 reads SVGAGI. These data are taken from a study of T-cell reconstitution after alpha-beta-depleted transplantation in children. The authors prepared the TCRbeta library with unique molecular identifiers. MiXCR, applied by TCRdb to the PCR reads, yields one record per CDR3 protein. The sample includes some 840,000 distinct CDR3 sequences, roughly 16% of them seen just once. Material: PBMCs, mostly from graft donor cells, obtained 360 days after TCRalphabeta/CD19-depleted stem cell transplant. The genes are TRBV6-5 and TRBJ1-5; unclear D gene. The sequence was obtained from a male patient younger than 18 who had a stem cell transplant for acute lymphoblastic leukemia, so the T cells may come from the graft donor. The CDR3 is CASSSVGNQPQHF. The CDR3 nucleotides are TGTGCCAGCAGTTCCGTCGGGAATCAGCCCCAGCATTTT.